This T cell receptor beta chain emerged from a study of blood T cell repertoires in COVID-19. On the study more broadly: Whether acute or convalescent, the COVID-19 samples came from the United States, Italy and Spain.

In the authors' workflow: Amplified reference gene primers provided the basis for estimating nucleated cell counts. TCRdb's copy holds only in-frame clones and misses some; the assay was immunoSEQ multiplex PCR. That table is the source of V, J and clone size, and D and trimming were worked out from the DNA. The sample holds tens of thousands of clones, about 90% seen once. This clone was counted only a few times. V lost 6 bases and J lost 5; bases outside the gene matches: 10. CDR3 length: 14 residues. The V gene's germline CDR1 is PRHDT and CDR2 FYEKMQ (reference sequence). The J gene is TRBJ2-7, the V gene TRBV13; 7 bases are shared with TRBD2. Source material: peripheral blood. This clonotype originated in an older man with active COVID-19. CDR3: CASSRRTSRNEQYF. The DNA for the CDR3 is TGTGCCAGCAGTCGAAGGACTAGTCGAAACGAGCAGTACTTC.